Below are 14 T cell receptor beta chains sequenced from a single sample in a study of CD8+CD57+ T cells in acquired aplastic anemia listed by TCRdb under 2018. TCRdb records Illumina HiSeq 2000 as the sequencer. Profiling of TCR beta VDJ combinations and CDR3 sequences used genomic DNA as the template. TCRdb ran its own pipeline on the public reads, namely fastp trimming at Q25 and MiXCR clone calling, and kept in-frame beta chains. Each entry is one CDR3 protein sequence, shown with its most common DNA and genes. This sample is represented by around 180,000 distinct CDR3 sequences; 50% to 75% of them were singletons. Roughly 50% of the sample belongs to the ten largest clones. Sequenced sample: sorted CD4+, CD8+, or CD8+CD57+ T cells (not recorded which) from PBMCs. The receptor set was obtained from a human donor with severe aplastic anemia or a healthy control (not recorded which).

This clonotype was picked up a small number of times. The CDR3 loop reads CASSTGQGGETQYF. CDR3 bases: TGTGCCAGCAGTACGGGACAGGGAGGCGAGACCCAGTACTTC. The chain couples TRBV6-1 to TRBJ2-5, with 9 bases fitting TRBD1. The CDR3 loop spans 14 amino acids. Germline V gene lookup returns CDR1 MNHNS and CDR2 SASEGT. V was clipped by 5 bases and J by 5 bases; unmatched bases: 6.

Note on this clonotype: The junction departs from germline at one end; a sequencing error may be responsible. The genes are TRBV10-2 and TRBJ2-7, with 7 bases aligning to TRBD2. Germline lookup yields CDR1 WSHSY and CDR2 SAAADI. The CDR3 is 16 residues long. The CDR3 region has the DNA TGTGCCAGCGGCGTGGGGGGGGGATGGGAACCCTACGAGCAGTACTTC. Translation gives CASGVGGGWEPYEQYF.

The gene calls are TRBV4-2 and TRBJ2-3, with D possibly being TRBD2 (6 bases). Germline V gene sequence: CDR1 LGHNA, CDR2 YNFKEQ. V was cut by 8 bases and J by 4 bases, with 13 bases left in between. The CDR3 is 13 residues long. CDR3 protein: CASQEGRADTQYF. CDR3 coding DNA: TGTGCCAGCCAGGAGGGCCGGGCAGATACGCAGTATTTT.

The chain couples TRBV15 to TRBJ1-2, with D possibly matching TRBD1 (6 bases). V was shortened by 3 bases and J by 8 bases, with 16 bases between the two germline ends. CDR1 is LNHNV, CDR2 YYDKDF, per germline (reference sequence). CDR3 length: 14 amino acids. The DNA of the CDR3 is TGTGCCACCAGCAGGCTCCTACAGGGATCGGGCTACACCTTC. Encoded protein: CATSRLLQGSGYTF.

Regarding this clonotype: This CDR3 is missing its conserved last phenylalanine or tryptophan, likely due to a read error. The DNA is left out, because the CDR3 cannot be placed on it with certainty; the CDR3 is given as TCRdb lists it. V is TRBV20-1 and J is TRBJ1-1; TRBD1, the table's D call, lacks a check against the DNA. Germline assignment: CDR1 DFQATT and CDR2 SNEGSKA (reference sequence). The CDR3 is 8 amino acids long, termini counted. The CDR3 is CSARHRVS.

The CDR3 here is CATSRASTGGGQPQHF. In DNA, the CDR3 is TGTGCCACCAGCAGAGCCTCGACAGGGGGCGGGCAGCCCCAGCATTTT. V usage is TRBV15 and J usage is TRBJ1-5; TRBD1 matches at 10 bases. This CDR3 is 16 amino acids long. Germline loops: CDR1 LNHNV, CDR2 YYDKDF (reference sequence). The junction had 7 bases not matched to a gene; V was cut back by 1 base and J by 7 bases.

The CDR3 DNA is TGTGCCAGCAGCTCCCCCGGCGGACAGGGGGCTTATGGCTACACCTTC. This sequence encodes CASSSPGGQGAYGYTF. This chain joins TRBV7-2 and TRBJ1-2; 11 bases agree with TRBD1. Germline V lookup: CDR1 SGHTA, CDR2 FQGNSA. This CDR3 region has 16 residues. V dropped 4 bases and J dropped 5; count of bases not matched to a gene: 9.

This clonotype has a handful of counts. J is TRBJ2-7 and V is TRBV10-3; 9 bases agree with TRBD1. Germline loops: CDR1 ENHRY, CDR2 SYGVKD. Trimming at V came to 6 bases and at J to 6 bases, leaving 12 bases not matched to a gene. The CDR3 runs 15 residues. CDR3 amino acids: CAIRETGGGIGEQYF. The DNA for the CDR3 is TGTGCCATCAGAGAAACAGGGGGCGGTATCGGCGAGCAGTACTTC.

Notes on this clonotype: A junction boundary mismatches the germline segment, possibly from a read error. This rearrangement joins TRBV2 to TRBJ2-2, with D perhaps matching TRBD2 (6 bases). CDR1 and CDR2 (germline): SNHLY, FYNNEI. The CDR3 covers 13 residues. The CDR3 loop reads CASSEREVEELLF. CDR3 in DNA: TGTGCCAGCAGTGAAAGGGAGGTGGAGGAGCTGCTTTTT.

This chain links TRBV19 with TRBJ2-7; TRBD2 is a possible D gene (5 bases). V was trimmed by 2 bases and J by 3 bases, leaving 17 bases between them. Per germline, CDR1 LNHDA and CDR2 SQIVND (reference sequence). There are 16 residues in the CDR3. The CDR3 DNA reads TGTGCCAGTAGTATATATGTCTCGGGATCGCACTACGAGCAGTACTTC. This sequence encodes CASSIYVSGSHYEQYF.

The chain has TRBV10-1 and TRBJ1-1, with a weak D call TRBD1 (5 bases). Germline V gene lookup returns CDR1 WNHNN and CDR2 SYGVQD (reference sequence). This CDR3 has 14 residues. The V and J ends lost 2 bases and 4 bases respectively, with 11 bases between them. This CDR3 is CASSEIRGGTEAFF. As DNA, the CDR3 is TGCGCCAGCAGTGAGATAAGGGGAGGCACTGAAGCTTTCTTT.

The rearrangement joins TRBV2 to TRBJ1-6; no definite D call. CDR1 and CDR2 (germline): SNHLY, FYNNEI. This CDR3 has 13 residues. The ends were cut back, 4 bases at V and 7 bases at J, with 8 bases in the middle. The CDR3 region is CASSALPNSPLHF. The CDR3 DNA sequence: TGTGCCAGCAGTGCGCTTCCGAATTCACCCCTCCACTTT.

As for this clonotype: No conserved phenylalanine or tryptophan ends this CDR3, so it is likely a read error. The chain couples TRBV29-1 to TRBJ1-2; D uncertain. The V end was cut by 5 bases, the J end by 8 bases, with 12 bases between. Germline CDR1 is SQVTM and CDR2 is ANQGSEA. This CDR3 is 11 amino acids long. The CDR3 DNA is TGCAGCGTTACGGGAAGGAAGGGCTACACCCTC. Translated, it gives CSVTGRKGYTL.

This clonotype was recorded only once. V gene TRBV20-1 combines with J gene TRBJ1-1; TRBD1 matches at 7 bases. The length of the CDR3 is 16 residues. V lost 1 base, J lost 1 base, and 9 bases stayed unmatched. Germline V lookup: CDR1 DFQATT, CDR2 SNEGSKA (reference sequence). The CDR3 DNA reads TGCAGTGCTAGAGCGGGGAGGGACAGACCGAACACTGAAGCTTTCTTT. Encoded protein: CSARAGRDRPNTEAFF.